A selection of T cell receptor beta chains follows, all from one sample in a study of blood T cell repertoires in COVID-19. Sequencing was performed with immunoSEQ multiplex PCR; in TCRdb, only in-frame clones are kept and a portion is missing. In the table there are under 150,000 clones, around 85% of which are singletons. The sample consisted of PBMCs or T cells enriched from blood (not recorded which). These receptors originate from a woman aged 40 to 50 who had recovered from COVID-19. CDR3s include the opening cysteine and the closing phenylalanine or tryptophan. The D gene is left open where the match is weak. Clone size is given for some rows only: seen once, a few or many times, or a class if the clone is expanded.

abundance	j_gene	v_gene	d_gene	CDR3nt	CDR3aa
once	TRBJ2-1	TRBV10-3	TRBD1	TGTGCCATCAGGACAGGGCGCGACAATGAGCAGTTCTTC	CAIRTGRDNEQFF
NA	TRBJ2-3	TRBV9	NA	TGTGCCAGCAGCGTAGTTGCCGCGGGTCGCACAGATACGCAGTATTTT	CASSVVAAGRTDTQYF
NA	TRBJ2-7	TRBV14	NA	TGTGCCAGCAGCCAAGTCGGCGGCGTGTACGAGCAGTACTTC	CASSQVGGVYEQYF
NA	TRBJ1-6	TRBV6-5	NA	TGTGCCAGCAGTTACTCTGGGCCAGGGCCTAATTCACCCCTCCACTTT	CASSYSGPGPNSPLHF
NA	TRBJ2-5	TRBV5-8	NA	TGTGCCAGCAGCTTTGCGATAGTAAAGGGGGAGACCCAGTACTTC	CASSFAIVKGETQYF
NA	TRBJ1-5	TRBV9	NA	TGTGCCAGCAGCTCGGGACTGAGCAATCAGCCCCAGCATTTT	CASSSGLSNQPQHF
few	TRBJ1-1	TRBV7-8	NA	TGTGCCAGCAGCCCCGAGACAGCTCACACTGAAGCTTTCTTT	CASSPETAHTEAFF
NA	TRBJ1-4	TRBV5-1	NA	TGCGCCAGCAGCCTGGGATCGGGGTCTAATGAAAAACTGTTTTTT	CASSLGSGSNEKLFF
NA	TRBJ2-7	TRBV11-2	NA	TGTGCCAGCAACAACGAGGCAGGGGCGAACGAGCAGTACTTC	CASNNEAGANEQYF
NA	TRBJ2-3	TRBV30	TRBD2	TGTGCCTGGTCTCGGGGGGGCACAGATACGCAGTATTTT	CAWSRGGTDTQYF
NA	TRBJ2-7	TRBV6-5	NA	TGTGCCAGCATATATAGCGGAGGGACCTACGAGCAGTACTTC	CASIYSGGTYEQYF
once	TRBJ2-5	TRBV3-1/TRBV3-2	TRBD2	TGTGCCAGCAGCCAAGCCAGCGGGGGGTTGGTAGAGACCCAGTACTTC	CASSQASGGLVETQYF
once	TRBJ2-1	TRBV28	NA	TGTGCCAGCAGTTTCAGGGCCCGGGAGCAGTTCTTC	CASSFRAREQFF
few	TRBJ2-5	TRBV19	NA	TGTGCCAGTAGCCCCGGAGGGTGGGAGACCCAGTACTTC	CASSPGGWETQYF
NA	TRBJ1-1	TRBV13	NA	TGTGCCAGCAGCGACCACAGGGAGAACACTGAAGCTTTCTTT	CASSDHRENTEAFF
NA	TRBJ2-1	TRBV14	TRBD2	TGTGCCAGCAGCCCCAGGCTAGCGGGTTGGAATGAGCAGTTCTTC	CASSPRLAGWNEQFF
once	TRBJ2-2	TRBV30	NA	TGTGCCTGGAAACAGACAGCGAACACCGGGGAGCTGTTTTTT	CAWKQTANTGELFF
NA	TRBJ1-3	TRBV29-1	NA	TGCAGCGTTGAAGACCAGACAGGCTTCAGCTCTGGAAACACCATATATTTT	CSVEDQTGFSSGNTIYF
NA	TRBJ1-2	TRBV15	TRBD1	TGTGCCACCAGCAGAGTCCCCGGTGCGGAGGGACAGGGACAGAACTATGGCTACACCTTC	CATSRVPGAEGQGQNYGYTF
once	TRBJ1-5	TRBV5-1	NA	TGCGCCAGCAGCTTGTCGGGGGTTTACAATCAGCCCCAGCATTTT	CASSLSGVYNQPQHF
NA	TRBJ1-4	TRBV19	NA	TGTGCCAGTAGTACCCTACAGGGCTCTAATGAAAAACTGTTTTTT	CASSTLQGSNEKLFF
NA	TRBJ2-7	TRBV14	TRBD1	TGTGCCAGCAGCCAAGTCCCTGGCCCGACAGGGAGAGAGCAGTACTTC	CASSQVPGPTGREQYF
NA	TRBJ1-1	TRBV10-3	NA	TGTGCCATCAGTGAAGGGCTAACAGGGAGTCTGAAGACTGAAGCTTTCTTT	CAISEGLTGSLKTEAFF
NA	TRBJ2-3	TRBV30	NA	TGTGCCTGGACCAATCGACAGTCTAGCACAGATACGCAGTATTTT	CAWTNRQSSTDTQYF
once	TRBJ2-5	TRBV7-9	NA	TGTGCCAGCAGCTTAGCGGAGAAAGAGTACTTC	CASSLAEKEYF
NA	TRBJ2-3	TRBV6-5	TRBD1	TGTGCCAGCAGTTACCAGGGACAGGCGGGAGATACGCAGTATTTT	CASSYQGQAGDTQYF
NA	TRBJ2-2	TRBV15	NA	TGTGCCACCAGCAGAGATGTCGGGGGGCAGGGCGGGGAGCTGTTTTTT	CATSRDVGGQGGELFF
once	TRBJ2-3	TRBV3-1/TRBV3-2	TRBD2	TGTGCCAGCAGCAGGGGACTAGCCAACACAGATACGCAGTATTTT	CASSRGLANTDTQYF
NA	TRBJ2-7	TRBV30	NA	TGTGCCTGGACCAATGGACGGGACTACGAGCAGTACTTC	CAWTNGRDYEQYF
NA	TRBJ2-6	TRBV2	NA	TGTGCCAGCATCGGGCCAGGAGGAGCCTCTGGGGCCAACGTCCTGACTTTC	CASIGPGGASGANVLTF
NA	TRBJ2-7	TRBV7-3	NA	TGTGCCAGCAGCTTAAGTAGGGACACATTCAACGAGCAGTACTTC	CASSLSRDTFNEQYF
NA	TRBJ2-5	TRBV30	TRBD2	TGTGCCTGGAGTCCTCTAGCGGGTCGGGAGACCCAGTACTTC	CAWSPLAGRETQYF
NA	TRBJ2-2	TRBV25-1	NA	TGTGCCCTCAACAAGAGGGAGCTGTTTTTT	CALNKRELFF
NA	TRBJ2-7	TRBV7-6	TRBD1	TGTGCCAGCAGCTTAGAGCCCGGCAGGGGGCAATACGAGCAGTACTTC	CASSLEPGRGQYEQYF
NA	TRBJ2-3	TRBV29-1	TRBD2	TGCAGCGTTGGGTATAGCGGGAGGGATACGCAGTATTTT	CSVGYSGRDTQYF
NA	TRBJ2-7	TRBV5-4	NA	TGTGCCAGCAGCTTGGACCCGCAACCGGGCTACGAGCAGTACTTC	CASSLDPQPGYEQYF
few	TRBJ1-5	TRBV2	TRBD1	TGTGCCAGCACCAACCTGGGACAGGGGCGTAGGAATCAGCCCCAGCATTTT	CASTNLGQGRRNQPQHF
NA	TRBJ1-1	TRBV5-6	TRBD1	TGTGCCAGCAGCTTTAAGACAGGGGGCTTGAACACTGAAGCTTTCTTT	CASSFKTGGLNTEAFF
few	TRBJ1-6	TRBV2	NA	TGTGCCAGCAAAGACAATATTTCACCCCTCCACTTT	CASKDNISPLHF
NA	TRBJ1-2	TRBV7-8	NA	TGTGCCAGCAGCTTAGCTTCCGGGGTTGGCTACACCTTC	CASSLASGVGYTF
NA	TRBJ2-7	TRBV4-1	TRBD1	TGCGCCAGCAGCCAAGGGACAGGGCGGGGCGAGCAGTACTTC	CASSQGTGRGEQYF
NA	TRBJ1-1	TRBV18	NA	TGTGCCAGCTCACAGGGGGACCGTGAAGCTTTCTTT	CASSQGDREAFF
few	TRBJ1-1	TRBV30	NA	TGTGCCTGGATGGTAGTAGCGAACACTGAAGCTTTCTTT	CAWMVVANTEAFF
NA	TRBJ1-2	TRBV5-5	TRBD1	TGTGCCAGCAGCTCGATATTAGGGACAGTAATTAACTATGGCTACACCTTC	CASSSILGTVINYGYTF
NA	TRBJ1-1	TRBV9	NA	TGTGCCAGCAGCGCCGGACAGACCAACACTGAAGCTTTCTTT	CASSAGQTNTEAFF
NA	TRBJ1-5	TRBV7-9	NA	TGTGCCAGCATCCCTAGCCGGCAACATAGCAATCAGCCCCAGCATTTT	CASIPSRQHSNQPQHF
NA	TRBJ2-7	TRBV6-5	TRBD2	TGTGCCAGCAACCTCGGGACTAGCGCGTCCGAGCAGTACTTC	CASNLGTSASEQYF
NA	TRBJ2-6	TRBV5-4	TRBD1	TGTGCCAGCAGCTTGACCGGGACAGGGGTGATCAACGTCCTGACTTTC	CASSLTGTGVINVLTF
NA	TRBJ2-3	TRBV10-3	TRBD2	TGTGCCATCAGTGAGTCTGTAGCGGGAGGGCGTCGCGGCAGGCAGTATTTT	CAISESVAGGRRGRQYF
NA	TRBJ2-7	TRBV2	TRBD1	TGTGCCAGCAGGACAGGGGGGCTGTCCTACGAGCAGTACTTC	CASRTGGLSYEQYF
NA	TRBJ1-4	TRBV19	NA	TGTGCCAGCAGGGGCCCGAATGAAAAACTGTTTTTT	CASRGPNEKLFF
NA	TRBJ2-3	TRBV2	NA	TGTGCCAGCACCAGCCAGGACTTCTCAGATACGCAGTATTTT	CASTSQDFSDTQYF
NA	TRBJ1-3	TRBV7-6	TRBD1	TGTGCCAGCAGCTTACCGGGACAGGGGACCTTTTCTGGAAACACCATATATTTT	CASSLPGQGTFSGNTIYF
NA	TRBJ2-7	TRBV3-1/TRBV3-2	NA	TGTGCCAGCAGCCAAGGGACTAACCCCTACGAGCAGTACTTC	CASSQGTNPYEQYF
NA	TRBJ2-1	TRBV5-1	TRBD1	TGCGCCAGCAGCTTGACAGGGGGCAATGAGCAGTTCTTC	CASSLTGGNEQFF
NA	TRBJ1-5	TRBV5-1	NA	TGCGCCAGCAGCCTACAGGGAAACGTCAATCAGCCCCAGCATTTT	CASSLQGNVNQPQHF
NA	TRBJ2-2	TRBV30	NA	TGTGCCTGGCGGGTGGTCGGGGAGCTGTTTTTT	CAWRVVGELFF
NA	TRBJ1-3	TRBV27	NA	TGTGCCAGCAGCTTCAGAGGGAATGGAAACACCATATATTTT	CASSFRGNGNTIYF
NA	TRBJ1-2	TRBV9	TRBD1	TGTGCCAGCAGCGACGGGACAGGGGCCTATGGCTACACCTTC	CASSDGTGAYGYTF